The clone carrying this T cell receptor beta chain was observed once. Its antigen is undetermined. Measured with immunoSEQ multiplex PCR; TCRdb has only the in-frame clones, and not every one. The repertoire holds approximately 160,000 clones, with around four fifths as singletons. The data belong to a study of cytomegalovirus exposure and HLA in healthy donors. Points from the study as a whole: Some TCR beta chains (around 180 of them) were listed as cytomegalovirus-associated. According to a subsequent analysis, TCR clusters identified in the first cohort showed a tendency to co-occur across the 120 or so validation repertoires.

The V gene end was trimmed by 7 bases and the J gene end by 4 bases; junction bases not matched to a gene: 7. Germline CDR1 and CDR2: SGHDT and YYEEEE. The CDR3 spans 13 residues. This sequence was found in a man aged 25-45 years in good health and CMV-seropositive. V gene TRBV5-6 combines with J gene TRBJ1-1; 7 bases are shared with TRBD1. Sequencing was carried out using PBMCs. The CDR3 DNA follows: TGTGCCAGCGGGGAAAGGGGGCTCACTGAAGCTTTCTTT. It translates to CASGERGLTEAFF.